This T cell receptor (beta chain) was profiled in a study of T-cell memory formation after mild COVID-19. Study at large: In these data, TCR clusters were largely donor specific. Study-wide results and caveats: Most CD4+ clones that shrank were in CM and EM, while CD8+ ones turned up in EMRA. Second-wave clones peaking on day 37 lacked confirmed SARS-CoV-2 specificity.

This clonotype was seen ten or more times. Its antigen remains unidentified. TCRdb ran MiXCR on the 5' RACE reads and lists one entry per CDR3 protein. This table holds about 270,000 distinct CDR3 sequences, roughly 17% found once. The junction had 1 base not matched to a gene; V was cut back by 6 bases and J by 0 bases. Germline V gene data show CDR1 as KGHSH and CDR2 as LQKENI. The CDR3 runs 14 residues. This chain uses TRBV18 with TRBJ2-7; 11 bases agree with TRBD2. Sequencing was carried out using PBMCs or a T cell subset sorted from them (not recorded which). This clonotype originated in a man between 18 and 29 years old who had mild COVID-19 (a few samples of this study predate the infection). Cell type and time point are not known. The CDR3 sequence is CASSGTSGSYEQYF. CDR3 in DNA: TGTGCCAGCTCTGGGACTAGCGGCTCCTACGAGCAGTACTTC.